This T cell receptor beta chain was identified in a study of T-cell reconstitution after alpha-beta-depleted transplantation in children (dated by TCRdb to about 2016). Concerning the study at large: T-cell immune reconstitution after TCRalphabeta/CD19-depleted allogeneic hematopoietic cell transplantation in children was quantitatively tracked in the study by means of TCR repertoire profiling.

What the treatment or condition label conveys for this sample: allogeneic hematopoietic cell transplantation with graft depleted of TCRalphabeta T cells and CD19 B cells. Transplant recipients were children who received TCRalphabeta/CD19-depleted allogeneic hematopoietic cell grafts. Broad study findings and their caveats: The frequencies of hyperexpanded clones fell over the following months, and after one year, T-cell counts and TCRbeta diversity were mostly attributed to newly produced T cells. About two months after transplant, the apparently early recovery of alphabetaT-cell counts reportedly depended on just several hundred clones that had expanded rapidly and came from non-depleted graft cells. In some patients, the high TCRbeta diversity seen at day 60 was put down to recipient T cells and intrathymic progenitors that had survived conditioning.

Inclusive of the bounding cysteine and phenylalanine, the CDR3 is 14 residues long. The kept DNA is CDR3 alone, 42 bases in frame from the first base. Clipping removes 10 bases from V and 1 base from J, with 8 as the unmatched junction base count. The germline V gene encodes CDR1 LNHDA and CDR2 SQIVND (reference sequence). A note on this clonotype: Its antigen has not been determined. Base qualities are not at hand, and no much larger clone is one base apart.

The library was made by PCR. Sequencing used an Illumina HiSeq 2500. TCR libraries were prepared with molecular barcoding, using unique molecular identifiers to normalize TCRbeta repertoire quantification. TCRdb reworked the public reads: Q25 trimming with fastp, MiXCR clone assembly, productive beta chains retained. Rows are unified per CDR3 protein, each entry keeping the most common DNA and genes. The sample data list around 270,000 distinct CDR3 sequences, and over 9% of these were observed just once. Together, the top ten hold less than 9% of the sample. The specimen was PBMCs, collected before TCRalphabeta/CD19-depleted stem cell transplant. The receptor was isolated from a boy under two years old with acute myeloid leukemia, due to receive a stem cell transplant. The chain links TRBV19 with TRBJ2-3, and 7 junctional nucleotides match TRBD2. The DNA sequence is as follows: TGTGCCACCTCACCGGGACTACGCACAGATACGCAGTATTTT. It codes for CATSPGLRTDTQYF.